One and the same sample provided the 30 T cell receptor beta chains below, sequenced in a study of OX40 agonist ivuxolimab in advanced cancers. TCRdb's copy holds only in-frame clones and misses some; the assay was immunoSEQ multiplex PCR. The sample has 65,000 to 100,000 clones; under 85% are singletons. The source material was CD4+ or CD8+ T cells sorted from blood, sampled in a trial of the OX40 agonist ivuxolimab. These receptors came from an adult with an advanced solid tumor such as melanoma, head and neck, liver or kidney cancer.

V usage is TRBV2 and J usage is TRBJ2-2; D is possibly TRBD2 (5 bases). Trimming removed 3 bases at V and 9 bases at J, with 11 bases between. Germline values: CDR1 SNHLY, CDR2 FYNNEI. This CDR3 is built from 13 residues. CDR3 sequence reads: CASSDMRDRELFF. DNA for the CDR3: TGTGCCAGCAGTGACATGAGGGATAGGGAGCTGTTTTTT.

The rearrangement uses TRBV11-2 and TRBJ2-1; the D is unclear. Germline V lookup: CDR1 SGHAT, CDR2 FQNNGV. Trimming took 0 bases from V and 7 from J, leaving 7 bases between them. CDR3 length equals 13 residues. CDR3 nucleotides: TGTGCCAGCAGCTTAGATCTTGGGAATGAGCAGTTCTTC. Amino acid sequence: CASSLDLGNEQFF.

The genes are TRBV19 and TRBJ1-5, with D unresolved. Germline values: CDR1 LNHDA, CDR2 SQIVND (reference sequence). V was clipped by 0 bases and J by 5 bases, with 11 bases between them. The CDR3 totals 15 residues. The CDR3 is CASSIDLGMYQPQHF. As DNA, the CDR3 is TGTGCCAGTAGTATAGATCTCGGGATGTATCAGCCCCAGCATTTT.

The gene calls are TRBV28 and TRBJ2-6; perhaps TRBD2 as D (6 bases). The CDR3 is 15 residues long. The germline V and J ends were trimmed by 7 bases and 4 bases, with 14 bases remaining between them. Germline CDR1 and CDR2: MDHEN and SYDVKM. The CDR3 nucleotides read TGTGCCAGCAACAAAGCGGGTACCGGGGCCAACGTCCTGACTTTC. It yields the protein CASNKAGTGANVLTF. Complete variable domain (other parts from reference TRBV28 and TRBJ2-6): DVKVTQSSRYLVKRTGEKVFLECVQDMDHENMFWYRQDPGLGLRLIYFSYDVKMKEKGDIPEGYSVSREKKERFSLILESASTNQTSMYLCASNKAGTGANVLTFGAGSRLTVL.

This rearrangement joins TRBV27 to TRBJ2-1, with 7 bases fitting TRBD1. Trimming removed 6 bases from V and 3 bases from J; junction bases left unmatched: 5. This CDR3 has 14 residues. Germline V CDR1 and CDR2: MNHEY, SMNVEV (reference sequence). The CDR3 region has the DNA TGTGCCAGCAGCCCTGGGACAGTCTACAATGAGCAGTTCTTC. Translating gives CASSPGTVYNEQFF.

The chain recombines TRBV4-3 with TRBJ1-3, with D tentatively TRBD1 (6 bases). The germline V and J ends were trimmed by 2 bases and 3 bases, with 11 bases remaining between them. The CDR3 extends over 15 amino acids. Germline V gene lookup returns CDR1 LGHNA and CDR2 YSLEER. For the CDR3, the DNA is TGCGCCAGCAGCCAAACGACAGGCTTTGGAAACACCATATATTTT. Its protein product is CASSQTTGFGNTIYF.

The chain uses TRBV19 and TRBJ2-7, with TRBD2 matching over 7 bases. Losses at the gene ends were 1 base for V and 3 bases for J; bases not matched to a gene: 3. This CDR3 is built from 14 residues. Germline V gives CDR1 LNHDA, CDR2 SQIVND (reference sequence). The CDR3 spells CASSIVGGSYEQYF. For the CDR3, the DNA is TGTGCCAGTAGTATAGTTGGCGGGAGCTACGAGCAGTACTTC.

The rearrangement uses TRBV11-3 and TRBJ2-5, with TRBD1 identical over 8 bases. Judging by the DNA end, TRBJ2-7 fits better; the J call may be wrong. The CDR3 has 14 residues. CDR1 and CDR2 (germline): SGHNT, YENEEA. The CDR3 sequence: CASSLGGQGYEQYF. CDR3 nucleotides: TGTGCCAGCAGCTTAGGCGGACAGGGCTACGAGCAGTACTTC.

J is TRBJ2-5 and V is TRBV6-6; 13 positions match TRBD2. The V gene end was trimmed by 6 bases and the J gene end by 1 base; junction bases not matched to a gene: 5. CDR3 length equals 16 residues. CDR1 is MNHNY, CDR2 SVGAGI, per germline (reference sequence). The CDR3 region has the DNA TGTGCCAGCAGGCTGGGGACTAGCGGGACCCAAGAGACCCAGTACTTC. Its translation: CASRLGTSGTQETQYF.

This clone was seen just once. CDR3 in DNA: TGTGCCAGCAGCTACGCGGCCCAGTACTTC. Its protein is CASSYAAQYF. V and J are TRBV2 and TRBJ2-5; D is uncertain. V lost 6 bases, J lost 9 bases, and 8 bases lay in between. Germline V gene sequence: CDR1 SNHLY, CDR2 FYNNEI. This CDR3 is built from 10 residues.

The CDR3 region has the DNA TGTGCCAGCAGAGAGCGTAGCGGTAGCTCCTACAATGAGCAGTTCTTC. Translated, it gives CASRERSGSSYNEQFF. The chain links TRBV2 to TRBJ2-1, with a weak D call TRBD2 (6 bases). Trimming removed 6 bases from V and 0 bases from J, with 15 bases in between. CDR3 length equals 16 residues. Germline CDR1 and CDR2: SNHLY and FYNNEI.

The rearrangement uses TRBV4-1 and TRBJ2-1; D might be TRBD1 (7 bases). In germline, CDR1 is MGHRA, CDR2 YSYEKL. With 1 base removed from V and 4 bases from J, the gap between germline ends came to 14 bases. The CDR3 extends over 16 amino acids. The CDR3 loop reads CASSQVAGQYYNEQFF. The CDR3 bases are TGCGCCAGCAGCCAAGTTGCGGGACAGTATTACAATGAGCAGTTCTTC.

V is TRBV29-1 and J is TRBJ2-1; TRBD2 aligns across 8 bases. From germline, CDR1 is SQVTM and CDR2 ANQGSEA. The CDR3 consists of 13 residues. Trimming at V came to 5 bases and at J to 4 bases, leaving 4 bases not matched to a gene. CDR3: CSVKLAEYNEQFF. The CDR3, as DNA: TGCAGCGTTAAACTAGCGGAGTACAATGAGCAGTTCTTC.

The rearrangement links TRBV30 to TRBJ2-2; 7 bases agree with TRBD2. Trimming took 0 bases from V and 6 from J; bases not matched to a gene: 10. From germline, CDR1 is GTSNPN and CDR2 SVGIG (reference sequence). CDR3 length: 16 residues. As DNA, the CDR3 is TGTGCCTGGAGTGTGAAAGGCGCGACTAGCTCCGGGGAGCTGTTTTTT. Translated: CAWSVKGATSSGELFF.

This chain links TRBV7-9 with TRBJ1-1; no clear D. The V and J ends lost 1 base and 6 bases respectively, with 6 bases between them. This CDR3 region has 12 residues. Germline V lookup: CDR1 SEHNR, CDR2 FQNEAQ (reference sequence). The CDR3 sequence: CASSLGGAEAFF. The CDR3 region has the DNA TGTGCCAGCAGCTTAGGGGGTGCTGAAGCTTTCTTT.

This chain uses TRBV5-1 with TRBJ2-5; tentatively, D is TRBD2 (5 bases). Per the germline V gene, CDR1 is SGHRS and CDR2 is YFSETQ. Trimming shortened V by 1 base and J by 9 bases, and 16 bases separated the two germline ends. This CDR3 region has 14 residues. This CDR3 reads CASSLNTQPEAQYF. The CDR3 DNA is TGCGCCAGCAGCTTGAACACCCAGCCGGAGGCCCAGTACTTC.

The chain joins TRBV19 to TRBJ2-2; tentative D call: TRBD2 (6 bases). The CDR3 has 16 amino acids. Germline V gene lookup returns CDR1 LNHDA and CDR2 SQIVND (reference sequence). Trimming stripped 1 base from V and 5 bases from J, with 14 bases between. For the CDR3, the DNA is TGTGCCAGTAGTATAGCCCCCCGGGCGGGAACCGGGGAGCTGTTTTTT. It codes for CASSIAPRAGTGELFF. Full variable domain (outside the CDR3, taken from reference TRBV19 and TRBJ2-2): DGGITQSPKYLFRKEGQNVTLSCEQNLNHDAMYWYRQDPGQGLRLIYYSQIVNDFQKGDIAEGYSVSREKKESFPLTVTSAQKNPTAFYLCASSIAPRAGTGELFFGEGSRLTVL.

The chain carries TRBV9 and TRBJ2-2, with 10 bases aligning to TRBD2. The J segment lost 7 bases and the V segment lost 4 bases, leaving 13 bases of the junction unmatched. CDR1 is SGDLS and CDR2 is YYNGEE in the germline V gene. The CDR3 length is 17 residues. CDR3 loop: CASSTPSGRASYGELFF. CDR3 in DNA: TGTGCCAGCAGCACACCCAGCGGGAGGGCCTCCTACGGGGAGCTGTTTTTT.

This clone is a singleton in its sample. The CDR3 protein is CASSRGQGVREQYF. The CDR3 nucleotides read TGTGCCAGCAGTCGGGGACAGGGGGTGAGGGAGCAGTACTTC. The rearrangement joins TRBV6-5 to TRBJ2-5; 11 positions match TRBD1. V lost 5 bases and J lost 11; bases outside the gene matches: 10. Germline-derived CDR1 and CDR2 are MNHEY and SVGAGI. The CDR3 is 14 residues long.

V and J are TRBV11-3 and TRBJ2-5; TRBD1 agrees at 8 bases. The CDR3 loop spans 17 amino acids. Unmatched junction bases numbered 12, after V lost 2 bases and J lost 4 bases. The germline CDR1 and CDR2 sequences are SGHNT and YENEEA. CDR3 DNA: TGTGCCAGCAGCTTACTGGAGGACAGGGTGATTGGAGAGACCCAGTACTTC. Translation gives CASSLLEDRVIGETQYF. Supplemented by reference TRBV11-3 and TRBJ2-5, the full variable domain reads EAGVVQSPRYKIIEKKQPVAFWCNPISGHNTLYWYLQNLGQGPELLIRYENEEAVDDSQLPKDRFSAERLKGVDSTLKIQPAELGDSAVYLCASSLLEDRVIGETQYFGPGTRLLVL.

The chain has TRBV5-1 and TRBJ1-6, with TRBD1 matching 8 bases. CDR1 and CDR2 from the germline V gene are SGHRS and YFSETQ. This CDR3 is 17 amino acids long. After removal of 4 bases from V and 5 bases from J, the junction contained 11 bases not matched to a gene. This CDR3 reads CASSTGPPTGDNSPLHF. The CDR3 DNA reads TGCGCCAGCAGCACTGGTCCGCCGACAGGGGATAATTCACCCCTCCACTTT.

Details on this clone: Other nucleotide sequences from this sample produce the same CDR3. This sequence joins TRBV2 and TRBJ2-7; TRBD2 agrees at 10 bases. Losses at the gene ends were 4 bases for V and 3 bases for J; bases not matched to a gene: 6. The CDR3 length is 15 residues. The germline V gene has CDR1 SNHLY and CDR2 FYNNEI. The CDR3, as DNA: TGTGCCAGCAGTGGCGTAGCGGGAGGAGGCTACGAGCAGTACTTC. Its translation is CASSGVAGGGYEQYF.

This clone has just one count. J is TRBJ2-1 and V is TRBV11-3; 10 bases align to TRBD2. Per the germline V gene, CDR1 is SGHNT and CDR2 is YENEEA. The trim removed 5 bases at V and 4 bases at J, leaving 20 bases unmatched. The CDR3 runs 20 residues. The CDR3 DNA reads TGTGCCAGCAGCCCCGGTTGGGTGAACGAAGCGGGAGGGGAATACAATGAGCAGTTCTTC. Its protein product is CASSPGWVNEAGGEYNEQFF.

This chain joins TRBV9 and TRBJ2-7, with D perhaps TRBD2 (6 bases). The V end was cut by 3 bases, the J end by 1 base, with 14 bases between. The germline V gene has CDR1 SGDLS and CDR2 YYNGEE. This CDR3 comprises 15 residues. As DNA, the CDR3 is TGTGCCAGCAGCGGCGGTGGGGACTCTTCCTACGAGCAGTACTTC. Translated: CASSGGGDSSYEQYF.

The chain uses TRBV28 and TRBJ2-5, with a possible D match to TRBD1 (5 bases). This CDR3 is 12 amino acids long. The germline V and J ends were trimmed by 6 bases and 3 bases, with 8 bases remaining between them. Germline V gene data show CDR1 as MDHEN and CDR2 as SYDVKM. The DNA of the CDR3 is TGTGCCAGCAGGGGCAGGGAAGAGACCCAGTACTTC. This sequence encodes CASRGREETQYF.

V gene TRBV2 combines with J gene TRBJ2-7; D is uncertain. The V gene lost 0 bases and the J gene lost 6 bases, with 9 bases spanning the gap. The germline V gene has CDR1 SNHLY and CDR2 FYNNEI. The CDR3 sequence is 13 residues long. The CDR3 DNA reads TGTGCCAGCAGTGAAGCCATCCGAGGCGAGCAGTACTTC. It yields the protein CASSEAIRGEQYF.

The V and J genes are TRBV5-4 and TRBJ2-3; 11 bases agree with TRBD2. Germline V gene lookup returns CDR1 SGHNT and CDR2 YYREEE (reference sequence). The CDR3 consists of 16 residues. V was pared by 0 bases and J by 2 bases, with 2 bases of the junction left unmatched. The CDR3 sequence is CASSLVAGGNTDTQYF. The CDR3 DNA follows: TGTGCCAGCAGCTTGGTAGCGGGAGGGAACACAGATACGCAGTATTTT.

This clone was recorded only once. In DNA form, the CDR3 reads TGTGCCAGCAGCGCGGGACTAGCGGTCGACGAGCAGTACTTC. This encodes CASSAGLAVDEQYF. This rearrangement joins TRBV13 to TRBJ2-7, with 11 bases fitting TRBD2. CDR1 is PRHDT, CDR2 FYEKMQ, per germline (reference sequence). CDR3 length equals 14 residues. J was trimmed by 5 bases and V by 5 bases; bases with no gene match: 5. Combining the CDR3 with reference TRBV13 and TRBJ2-7 gives the whole variable domain AAGVIQSPRHLIKEKRETATLKCYPIPRHDTVYWYQQGPGQDPQFLISFYEKMQSDKGSIPDRFSAQQFSDYHSELNMSSLELGDSALYFCASSAGLAVDEQYFGPGTRLTVT.

The rearrangement links TRBV7-3 to TRBJ2-5; 10 positions agree with TRBD2. The V and J ends lost 2 bases and 1 base, in that order; junction bases with no gene match: 1. The CDR3 sequence is 15 residues long. CDR1 and CDR2 (germline): SGHTA, FQGTGA. The CDR3 nucleotides read TGTGCCAGCAGCTTACTAGCGGGAGCCCAAGAGACCCAGTACTTC. Protein sequence: CASSLLAGAQETQYF.

V usage is TRBV18 and J usage is TRBJ2-5; possible D gene TRBD2, 5 bases. CDR1 and CDR2 (germline): KGHSH, LQKENI. The V gene lost 4 bases and the J gene lost 2 bases, with 8 bases spanning the gap. The CDR3 runs 13 residues. The CDR3 protein is CASSRTGQETQYF. In DNA, the CDR3 is TGTGCCAGCTCACGGACTGGACAAGAGACCCAGTACTTC. The whole variable domain, remainder taken from reference TRBV18 and TRBJ2-5, is NAGVMQNPRHLVRRRGQEARLRCSPMKGHSHVYWYRQLPEEGLKFMVYLQKENIIDESGMPKERFSAEFPKEGPSILRIQQVVRGDSAAYFCASSRTGQETQYFGPGTRLLVL.